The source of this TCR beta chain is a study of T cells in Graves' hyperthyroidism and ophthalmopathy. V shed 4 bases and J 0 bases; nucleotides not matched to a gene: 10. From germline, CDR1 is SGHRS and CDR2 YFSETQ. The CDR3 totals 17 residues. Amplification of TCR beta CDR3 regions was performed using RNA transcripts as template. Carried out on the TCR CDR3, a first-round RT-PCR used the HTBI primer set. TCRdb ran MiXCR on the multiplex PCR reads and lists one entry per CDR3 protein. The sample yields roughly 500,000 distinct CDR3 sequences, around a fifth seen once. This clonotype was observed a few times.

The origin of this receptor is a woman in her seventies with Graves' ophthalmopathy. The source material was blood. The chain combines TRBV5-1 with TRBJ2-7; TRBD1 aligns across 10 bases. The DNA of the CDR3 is TGCGCCAGCAGCGTGTCGACAGGGGGCCTTTACTCCTACGAGCAGTACTTC. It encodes CASSVSTGGLYSYEQYF.